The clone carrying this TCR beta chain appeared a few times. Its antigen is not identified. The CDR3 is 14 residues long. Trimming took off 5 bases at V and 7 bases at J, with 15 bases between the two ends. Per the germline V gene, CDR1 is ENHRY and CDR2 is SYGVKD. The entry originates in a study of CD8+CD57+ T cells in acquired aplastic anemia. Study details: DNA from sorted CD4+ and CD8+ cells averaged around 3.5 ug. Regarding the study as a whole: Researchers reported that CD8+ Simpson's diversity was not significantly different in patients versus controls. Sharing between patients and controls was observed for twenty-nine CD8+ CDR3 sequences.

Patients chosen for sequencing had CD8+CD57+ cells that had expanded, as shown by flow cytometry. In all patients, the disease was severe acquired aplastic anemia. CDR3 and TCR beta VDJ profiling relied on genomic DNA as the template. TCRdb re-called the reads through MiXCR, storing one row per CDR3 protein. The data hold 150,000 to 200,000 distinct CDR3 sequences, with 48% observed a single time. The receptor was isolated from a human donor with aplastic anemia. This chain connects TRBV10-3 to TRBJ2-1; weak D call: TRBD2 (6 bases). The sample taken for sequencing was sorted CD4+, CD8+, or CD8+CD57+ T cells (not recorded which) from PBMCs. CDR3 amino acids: CAISWGISGNEQFF. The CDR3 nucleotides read TGTGCCATCAGTTGGGGCATCAGCGGGAATGAGCAGTTCTTC.